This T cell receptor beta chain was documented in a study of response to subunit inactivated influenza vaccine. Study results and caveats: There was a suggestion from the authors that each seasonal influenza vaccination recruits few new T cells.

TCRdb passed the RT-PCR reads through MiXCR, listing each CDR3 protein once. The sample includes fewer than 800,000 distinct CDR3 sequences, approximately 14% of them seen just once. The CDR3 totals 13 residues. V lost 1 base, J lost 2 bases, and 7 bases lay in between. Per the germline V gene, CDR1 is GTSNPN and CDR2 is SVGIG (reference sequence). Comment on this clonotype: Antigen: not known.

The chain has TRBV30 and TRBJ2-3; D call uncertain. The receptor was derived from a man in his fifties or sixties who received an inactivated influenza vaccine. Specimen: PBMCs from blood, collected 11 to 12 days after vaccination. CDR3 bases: TGTGCCTGGAGTGGGTGGACCACAGATACGCAGTATTTT. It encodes CAWSGWTTDTQYF.